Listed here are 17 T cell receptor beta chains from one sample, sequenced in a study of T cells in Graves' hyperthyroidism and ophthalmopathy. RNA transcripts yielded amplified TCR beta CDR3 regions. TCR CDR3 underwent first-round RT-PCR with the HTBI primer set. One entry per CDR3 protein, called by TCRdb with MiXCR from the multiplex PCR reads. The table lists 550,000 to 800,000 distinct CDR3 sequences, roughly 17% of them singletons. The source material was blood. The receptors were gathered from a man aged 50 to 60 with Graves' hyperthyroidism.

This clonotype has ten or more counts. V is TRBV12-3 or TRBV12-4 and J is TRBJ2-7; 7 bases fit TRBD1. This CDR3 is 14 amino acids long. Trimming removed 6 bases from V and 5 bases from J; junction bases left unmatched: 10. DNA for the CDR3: TGTGCCAGCAGCCAGGGGGTTTGGGGAAACGAGCAGTACTTC. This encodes CASSQGVWGNEQYF.

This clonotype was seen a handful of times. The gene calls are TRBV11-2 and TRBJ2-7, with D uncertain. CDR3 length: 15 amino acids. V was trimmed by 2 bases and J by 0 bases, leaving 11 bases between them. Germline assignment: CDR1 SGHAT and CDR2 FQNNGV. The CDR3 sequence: CASSLNLDFSYEQYF. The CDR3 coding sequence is TGTGCCAGCAGCTTAAACCTCGACTTCTCCTACGAGCAGTACTTC.

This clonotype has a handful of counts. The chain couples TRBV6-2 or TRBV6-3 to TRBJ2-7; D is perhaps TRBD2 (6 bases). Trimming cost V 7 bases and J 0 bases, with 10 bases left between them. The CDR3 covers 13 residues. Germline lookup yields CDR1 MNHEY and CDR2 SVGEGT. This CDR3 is CASTPDYSYEQYF. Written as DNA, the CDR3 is TGTGCCAGCACCCCGGACTACTCCTACGAGCAGTACTTC.

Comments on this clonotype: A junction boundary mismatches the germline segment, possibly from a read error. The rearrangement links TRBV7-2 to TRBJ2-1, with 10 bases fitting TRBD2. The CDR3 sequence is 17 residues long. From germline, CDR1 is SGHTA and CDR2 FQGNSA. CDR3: CASSLVGTSDVRNKQFF. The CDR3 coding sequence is TGTGCCAGCAGCTTAGTGGGGACTAGCGACGTGCGCAATAAGCAGTTCTTC.

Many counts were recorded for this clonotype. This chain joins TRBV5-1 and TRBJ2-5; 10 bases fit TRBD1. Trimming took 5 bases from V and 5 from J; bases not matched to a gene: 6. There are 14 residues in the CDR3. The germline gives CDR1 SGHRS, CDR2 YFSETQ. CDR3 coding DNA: TGCGCCAGCAGTTCGACAGGGGGCCGGGAGACCCAGTACTTC. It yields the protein CASSSTGGRETQYF.

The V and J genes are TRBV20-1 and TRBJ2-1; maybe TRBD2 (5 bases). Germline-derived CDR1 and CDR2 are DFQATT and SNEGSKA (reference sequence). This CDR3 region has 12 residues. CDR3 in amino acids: CRGQDFYNEQFF. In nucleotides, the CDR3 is TGCCGCGGGCAGGACTTCTACAATGAGCAGTTCTTC.

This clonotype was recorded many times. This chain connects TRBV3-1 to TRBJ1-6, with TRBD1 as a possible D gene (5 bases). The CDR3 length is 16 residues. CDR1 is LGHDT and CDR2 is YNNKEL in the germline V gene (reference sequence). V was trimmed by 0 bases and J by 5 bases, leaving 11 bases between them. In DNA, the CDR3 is TGTGCCAGCAGCCAAGATGGGCGGGGCAATAATTCACCCCTCCACTTT. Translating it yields CASSQDGRGNNSPLHF.

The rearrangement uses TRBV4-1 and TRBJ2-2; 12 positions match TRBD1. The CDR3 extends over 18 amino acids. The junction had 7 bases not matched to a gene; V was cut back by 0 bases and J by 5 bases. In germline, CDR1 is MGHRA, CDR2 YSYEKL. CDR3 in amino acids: CASSQDRGTGGPTGELFF. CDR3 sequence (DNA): TGCGCCAGCAGCCAAGATCGGGGGACAGGGGGCCCGACCGGGGAGCTGTTTTTT.

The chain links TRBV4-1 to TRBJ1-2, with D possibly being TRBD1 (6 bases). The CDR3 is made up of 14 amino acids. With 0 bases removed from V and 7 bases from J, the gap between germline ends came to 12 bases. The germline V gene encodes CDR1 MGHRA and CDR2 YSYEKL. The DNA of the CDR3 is TGCGCCAGCAGCCAAGACGGGGGCTCGCCTGGCTACACCTTC. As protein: CASSQDGGSPGYTF.

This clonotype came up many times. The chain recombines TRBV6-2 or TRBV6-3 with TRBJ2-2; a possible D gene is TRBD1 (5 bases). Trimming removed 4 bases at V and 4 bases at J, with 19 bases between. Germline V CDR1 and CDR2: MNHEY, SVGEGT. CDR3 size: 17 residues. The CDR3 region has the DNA TGTGCCAGCAGTTCCTTGCAGAGACAGCCCTTCACCGGGGAGCTGTTTTTT. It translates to CASSSLQRQPFTGELFF.

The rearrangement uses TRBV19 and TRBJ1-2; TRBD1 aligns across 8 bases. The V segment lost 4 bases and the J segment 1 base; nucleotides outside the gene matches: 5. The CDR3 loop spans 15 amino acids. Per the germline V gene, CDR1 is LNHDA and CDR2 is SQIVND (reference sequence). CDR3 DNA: TGTGCCAGTAGTACGTCGACAGGGGTTAACTATGGCTACACCTTC. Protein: CASSTSTGVNYGYTF.

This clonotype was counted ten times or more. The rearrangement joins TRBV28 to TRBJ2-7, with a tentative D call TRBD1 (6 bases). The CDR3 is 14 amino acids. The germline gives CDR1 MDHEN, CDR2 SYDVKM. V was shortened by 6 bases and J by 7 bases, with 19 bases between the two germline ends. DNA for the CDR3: TGTGCCAGCAGCTCAGGACAGATTTCGAAGGAGCAGTACTTC. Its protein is CASSSGQISKEQYF.

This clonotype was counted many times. The DNA of the CDR3 is TGTGCCACCAGCAGGGAGTACAGGGGGCGGGCTTTCTTT. The encoded protein is CATSREYRGRAFF. The gene calls are TRBV15 and TRBJ1-1; 9 bases are a match to TRBD1. The CDR3 totals 13 residues. Per the germline V gene, CDR1 is LNHNV and CDR2 is YYDKDF (reference sequence). V trimming: 3 bases; J trimming: 11 bases; junction bases outside the gene matches: 7.

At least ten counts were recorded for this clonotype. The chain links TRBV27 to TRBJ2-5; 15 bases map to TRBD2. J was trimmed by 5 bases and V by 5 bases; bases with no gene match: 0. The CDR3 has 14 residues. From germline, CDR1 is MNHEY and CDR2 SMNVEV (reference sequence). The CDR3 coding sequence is TGTGCCAGCAGTGGGACTAGCGGGAGGGAGACCCAGTACTTC. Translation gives CASSGTSGRETQYF.

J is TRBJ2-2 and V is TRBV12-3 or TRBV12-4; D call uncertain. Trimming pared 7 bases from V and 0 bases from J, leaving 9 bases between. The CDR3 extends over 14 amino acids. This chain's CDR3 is CASITAPNTGELFF. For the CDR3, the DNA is TGTGCCAGCATAACAGCGCCGAACACCGGGGAGCTGTTTTTT.

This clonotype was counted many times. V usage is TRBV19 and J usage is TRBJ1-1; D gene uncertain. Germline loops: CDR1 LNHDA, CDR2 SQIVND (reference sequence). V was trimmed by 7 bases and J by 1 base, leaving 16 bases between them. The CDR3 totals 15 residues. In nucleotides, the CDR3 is TGTGCCAGTAAGCCGATCCGGGCGGGGAACACTGAAGCTTTCTTT. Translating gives CASKPIRAGNTEAFF.

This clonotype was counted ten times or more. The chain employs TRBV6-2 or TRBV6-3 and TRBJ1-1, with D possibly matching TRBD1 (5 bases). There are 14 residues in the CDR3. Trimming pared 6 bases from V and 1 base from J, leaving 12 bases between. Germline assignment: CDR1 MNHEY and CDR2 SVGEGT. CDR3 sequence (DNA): TGTGCCAGCAGACGAGGACAAACGAACACTGAAGCTTTCTTT. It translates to CASRRGQTNTEAFF.